This TCR beta chain comes out of a study of blood T cell repertoires in COVID-19. On the study more broadly: Sites across the United States, Italy and Spain contributed samples from acute and convalescent COVID-19.

Source study methods: Reference gene primer amplification gave nucleated cell count estimates. Repertoires were generated with immunoSEQ multiplex PCR, while TCRdb's copy carries only in-frame clones and drops some. V and J calls and clone size are as listed in that table; D and trimming were resolved from the DNA. This table holds 300,000 or so clones, roughly 86% found once. V was clipped by 4 bases and J by 7 bases, with 13 bases between them. Per the germline V gene, CDR1 is MDHEN and CDR2 is SYDVKM. This CDR3 has 14 residues. This clonotype was sampled from a woman in her forties or fifties who had recovered from COVID-19. The chain has TRBV28 and TRBJ1-4, with a tentative D call TRBD1 (5 bases). Sequenced material: peripheral blood. The CDR3 region is CASSSPGHGEKLFF. In nucleotides, the CDR3 is TGTGCCAGCAGTTCTCCCGGACACGGTGAAAAACTGTTTTTT.